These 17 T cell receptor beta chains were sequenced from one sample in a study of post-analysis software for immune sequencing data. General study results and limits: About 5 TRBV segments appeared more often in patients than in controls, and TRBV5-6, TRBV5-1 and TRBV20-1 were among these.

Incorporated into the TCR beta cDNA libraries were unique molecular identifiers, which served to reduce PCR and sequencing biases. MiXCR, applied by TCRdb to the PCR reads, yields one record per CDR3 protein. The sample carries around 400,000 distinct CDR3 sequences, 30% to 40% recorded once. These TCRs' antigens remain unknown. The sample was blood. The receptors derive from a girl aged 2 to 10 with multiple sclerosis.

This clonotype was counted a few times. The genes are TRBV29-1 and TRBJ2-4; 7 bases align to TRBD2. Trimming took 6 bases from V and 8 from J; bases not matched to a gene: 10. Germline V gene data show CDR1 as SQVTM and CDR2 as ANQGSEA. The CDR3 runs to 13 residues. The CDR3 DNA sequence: TGCAGCGTGGGGGGAGGGGCGCAGGACATTCAGTACTTC. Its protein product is CSVGGGAQDIQYF.

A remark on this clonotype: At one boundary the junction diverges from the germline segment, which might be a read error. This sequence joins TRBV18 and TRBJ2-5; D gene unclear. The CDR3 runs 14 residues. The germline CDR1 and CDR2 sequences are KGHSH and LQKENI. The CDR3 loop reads CAGSPSEYQETQYF. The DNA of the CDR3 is TGCGCCGGCTCACCAAGCGAGTACCAAGAGACCCAGTACTTC.

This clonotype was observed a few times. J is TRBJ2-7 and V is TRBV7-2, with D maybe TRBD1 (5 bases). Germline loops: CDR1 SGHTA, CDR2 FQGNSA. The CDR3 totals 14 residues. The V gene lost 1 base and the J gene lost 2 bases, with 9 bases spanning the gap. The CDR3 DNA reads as TGTGCCAGCAGCTTAGACAGGAGAACCTACGAGCAGTACTTC. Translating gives CASSLDRRTYEQYF.

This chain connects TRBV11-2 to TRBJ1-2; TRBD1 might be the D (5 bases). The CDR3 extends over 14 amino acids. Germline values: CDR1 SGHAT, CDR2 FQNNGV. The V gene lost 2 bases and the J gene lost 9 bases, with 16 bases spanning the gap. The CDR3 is CASSLRGDLDRYTF. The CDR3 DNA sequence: TGTGCCAGCAGCTTAAGAGGGGATTTGGATCGCTACACCTTC.

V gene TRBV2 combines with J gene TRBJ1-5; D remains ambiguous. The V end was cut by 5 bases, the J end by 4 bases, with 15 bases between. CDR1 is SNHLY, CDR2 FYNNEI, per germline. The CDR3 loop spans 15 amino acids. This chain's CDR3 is CASSRTTAGNQPQHF. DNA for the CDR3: TGTGCCAGCAGTCGGACGACGGCCGGGAATCAGCCCCAGCATTTT.

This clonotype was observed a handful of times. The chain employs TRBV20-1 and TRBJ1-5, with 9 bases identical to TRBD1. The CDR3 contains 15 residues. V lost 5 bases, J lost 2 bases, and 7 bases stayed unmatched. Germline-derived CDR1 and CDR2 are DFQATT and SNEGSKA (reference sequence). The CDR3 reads CSAAGTGPRNQPQHF. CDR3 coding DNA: TGCAGTGCTGCCGGGACAGGGCCTCGCAATCAGCCCCAGCATTTT.

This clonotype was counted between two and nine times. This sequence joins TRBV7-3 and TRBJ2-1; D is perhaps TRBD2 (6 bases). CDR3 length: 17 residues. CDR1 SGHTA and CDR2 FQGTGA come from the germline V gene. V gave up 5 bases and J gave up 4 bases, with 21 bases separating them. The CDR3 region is CASSPNPGFGGYNEQFF. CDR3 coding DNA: TGTGCCAGCAGCCCCAACCCGGGGTTCGGGGGATACAATGAGCAGTTCTTC.

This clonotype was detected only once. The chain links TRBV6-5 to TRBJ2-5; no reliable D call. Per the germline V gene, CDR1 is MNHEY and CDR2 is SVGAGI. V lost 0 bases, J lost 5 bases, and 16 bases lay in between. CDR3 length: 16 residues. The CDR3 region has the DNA TGTGCCAGCAGTTACTCGATAGTTGCCGGATCGGAGACCCAGTACTTC. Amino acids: CASSYSIVAGSETQYF.

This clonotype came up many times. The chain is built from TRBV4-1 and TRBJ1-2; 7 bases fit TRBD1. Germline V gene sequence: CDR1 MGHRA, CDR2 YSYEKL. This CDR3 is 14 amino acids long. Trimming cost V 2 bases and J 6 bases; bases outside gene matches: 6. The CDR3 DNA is TGCGCCAGCAGCCAACGACAGGGTACGGATGGCTACACCTTC. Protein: CASSQRQGTDGYTF.

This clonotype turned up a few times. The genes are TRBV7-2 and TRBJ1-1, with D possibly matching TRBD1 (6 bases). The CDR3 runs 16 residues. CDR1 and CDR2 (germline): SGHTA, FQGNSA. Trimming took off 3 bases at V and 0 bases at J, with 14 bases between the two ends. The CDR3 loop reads CASSFQYRALNTEAFF. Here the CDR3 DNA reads TGTGCCAGCAGCTTTCAATACAGGGCGTTGAACACTGAAGCTTTCTTT.

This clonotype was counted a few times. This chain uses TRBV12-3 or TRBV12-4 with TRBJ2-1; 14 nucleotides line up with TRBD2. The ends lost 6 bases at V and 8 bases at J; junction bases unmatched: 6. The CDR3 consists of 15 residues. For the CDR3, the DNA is TGTGCCAGCAGGAAGACTAGCGGGAGGGTGTATGAGCAGTTCTTC. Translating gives CASRKTSGRVYEQFF.

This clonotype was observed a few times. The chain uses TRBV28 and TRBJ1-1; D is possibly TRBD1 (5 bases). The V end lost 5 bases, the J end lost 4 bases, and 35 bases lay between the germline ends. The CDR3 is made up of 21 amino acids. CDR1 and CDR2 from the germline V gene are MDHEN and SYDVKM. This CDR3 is CASSPFFGVLRGDYGSTEAFF. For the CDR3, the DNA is TGTGCCAGCAGTCCCTTTTTCGGCGTCCTTAGGGGCGACTATGGGAGCACTGAAGCTTTCTTT.

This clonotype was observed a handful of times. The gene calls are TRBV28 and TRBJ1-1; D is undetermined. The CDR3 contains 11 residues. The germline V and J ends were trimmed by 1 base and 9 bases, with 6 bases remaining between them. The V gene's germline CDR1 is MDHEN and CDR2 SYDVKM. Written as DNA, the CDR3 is TGTGCCAGCAGTTTATCGGCGCAAGCTTTCTTT. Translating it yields CASSLSAQAFF.

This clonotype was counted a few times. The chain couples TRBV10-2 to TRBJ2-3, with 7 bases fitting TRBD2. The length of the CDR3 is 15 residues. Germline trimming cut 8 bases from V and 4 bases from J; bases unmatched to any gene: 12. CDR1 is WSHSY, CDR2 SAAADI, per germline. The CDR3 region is CASSGGGSFADTQYF. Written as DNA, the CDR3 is TGCGCCAGCTCGGGCGGGGGTAGCTTTGCAGATACGCAGTATTTT.

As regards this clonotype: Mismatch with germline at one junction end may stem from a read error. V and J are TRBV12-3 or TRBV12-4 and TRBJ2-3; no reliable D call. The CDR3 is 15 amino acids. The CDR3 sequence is CASSLLRRTTDAQYF. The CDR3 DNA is TGTGCCAGCAGTTTATTGCGACGAACAACAGATGCGCAGTATTTT.

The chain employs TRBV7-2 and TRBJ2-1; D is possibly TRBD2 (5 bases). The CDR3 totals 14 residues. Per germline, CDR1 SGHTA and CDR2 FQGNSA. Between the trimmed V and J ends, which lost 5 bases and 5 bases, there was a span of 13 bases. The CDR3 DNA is TGTGCCAGCAGCACTAGTTCGAGCAACAATGAGCAGTTCTTC. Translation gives CASSTSSSNNEQFF. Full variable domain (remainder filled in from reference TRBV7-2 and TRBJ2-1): GAGVSQSPSNKVTEKGKDVELRCDPISGHTALYWYRQSLGQGLEFLIYFQGNSAPDKSGLPSDRFSAERTGGSVSTLTIQRTQQEDSAVYLCASSTSSSNNEQFFGPGTRLTVL.

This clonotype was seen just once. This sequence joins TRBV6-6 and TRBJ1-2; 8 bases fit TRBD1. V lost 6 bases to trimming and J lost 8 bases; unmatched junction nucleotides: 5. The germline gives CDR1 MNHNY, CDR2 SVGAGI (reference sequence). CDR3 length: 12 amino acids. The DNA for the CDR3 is TGTGCCAGCAGCGACAGGGGCATGGGCTACACCTTC. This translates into CASSDRGMGYTF.